This T cell receptor beta chain came from a study of blood T cell repertoires in COVID-19. Study background: T cells, B-cell-depleted T cells, or PBMCs supplied cDNA or gDNA.

The CDR3 loop spans 12 amino acids. The V end was cut by 5 bases, the J end by 9 bases, with 11 bases between. Authors' analysis steps: Amplified reference gene primers provided the basis for estimating nucleated cell counts. Measured with immunoSEQ multiplex PCR; TCRdb has only the in-frame clones, and not every one. Clonal size and the V and J genes are those of that table, whereas D and trimming came from the DNA. The sample consists of about 97,000 clones, 85% of them appearing once. J is TRBJ2-1 and V is TRBV12-3 or TRBV12-4, with a weak D call TRBD2 (6 bases). This TCR derives from a woman in her 70s with active or convalescent COVID-19. The sequenced sample was peripheral blood. The CDR3 nucleotides read TGTGCCAGCAGTACATCTAGCGTTGAGCAGTTCTTC. This encodes CASSTSSVEQFF.